This passage covers 25 T cell receptor beta chains from one sample sequenced in a study of CD8+ T cells in alopecia areata. Extracted RNA was reverse transcribed into cDNA, the sequencing template. Generated by immunoSEQ multiplex PCR, the TCRdb table keeps only in-frame clones and is missing some. The sample includes some 19,000 clones, around 66% of them seen just once. Peripheral blood and lesional scalp punch biopsies were taken from alopecia areata patients. This sample comprised skin, obtained at week 0. The receptors originated from a human donor with alopecia areata.

This clone was observed once. The chain is built from TRBV7-9 and TRBJ2-7; D perhaps matches TRBD1 (6 bases). V was shortened by 3 bases and J by 7 bases, with 19 bases between the two germline ends. The CDR3 has 15 amino acids. Germline V gives CDR1 SEHNR, CDR2 FQNEAQ (reference sequence). In DNA, the CDR3 is TGTGCCAGCAGCTTTACCAGGGGTTCATCGTGGGAGCAGTACTTC. Protein product: CASSFTRGSSWEQYF.

CDR3 DNA sequence: TGTGCCAGCAGCCCAGACAGATTACGGGCTTTCTTT. Protein: CASSPDRLRAFF. The chain has TRBV7-8 and TRBJ1-1; weak D call: TRBD1 (5 bases). This CDR3 has 12 amino acids. V lost 5 bases to trimming and J lost 11 bases, with 15 bases between them. CDR1 and CDR2 (germline): SGHVS, FQNEAQ.

This chain joins TRBV7-8 and TRBJ2-7, with TRBD1 as a possible D gene (5 bases). Germline assignment: CDR1 SGHVS and CDR2 FQNEAQ. This CDR3 comprises 14 residues. The V end lost 5 bases, the J end lost 2 bases, and 13 bases lay between the germline ends. The CDR3 loop is CASSPEDTAYEQYF. In DNA form, the CDR3 reads TGTGCCAGCAGCCCCGAGGACACCGCCTACGAGCAGTACTTC.

The V and J genes are TRBV5-1 and TRBJ2-3, with D uncertain. Germline V lookup: CDR1 SGHRS, CDR2 YFSETQ. Trimming removed 7 bases at V and 8 bases at J, with 11 bases between. This CDR3 spans 11 amino acids. The CDR3 spells CASLRGGTQYF. In DNA, the CDR3 is TGCGCCAGCCTCAGAGGTGGTACGCAGTATTTT. The variable domain in full, with the rest retrieved from reference TRBV5-1 and TRBJ2-3, is KAGVTQTPRYLIKTRGQQVTLSCSPISGHRSVSWYQQTPGQGLQFLFEYFSETQRNKGNFPGRFSGRQFSNSRSEMNVSTLELGDSALYLCASLRGGTQYFGPGTRLTVL.

A note on this clone: Mismatch with germline at one junction end may stem from a read error. The chain couples TRBV10-3 to TRBJ2-7, with TRBD2 matching over 9 bases. The CDR3 totals 14 residues. From germline, CDR1 is ENHRY and CDR2 SYGVKD. The CDR3 reads CASSPSGGNYEQYF. CDR3 sequence (DNA): TGTGCCAGCAGTCCCAGCGGGGGGAACTACGAGCAGTACTTC.

The rearrangement links TRBV7-9 to TRBJ2-4; D might be TRBD1 (5 bases). The CDR3 sequence is 12 residues long. CDR1 and CDR2 (germline): SEHNR, FQNEAQ (reference sequence). V lost 6 bases to trimming and J lost 7 bases, with 10 bases between them. The CDR3 reads CASSKPGNIQYF. CDR3 in DNA: TGTGCCAGCAGTAAGCCAGGGAACATTCAGTACTTC.

The chain joins TRBV6-1 to TRBJ2-1, with 7 nucleotides matching TRBD1. The CDR3 runs to 12 residues. V was pared by 6 bases and J by 6 bases, with 2 bases of the junction left unmatched. The V gene's germline CDR1 is MNHNS and CDR2 SASEGT. The CDR3 reads CASRTGTNEQFF. The CDR3, as DNA: TGTGCCAGCAGGACAGGGACCAATGAGCAGTTCTTC.

This clone was detected only a few times. This sequence joins TRBV5-4 and TRBJ2-1; 15 bases agree with TRBD2. The J segment lost 8 bases and the V segment lost 4 bases, leaving 13 bases of the junction unmatched. The germline CDR1 and CDR2 sequences are SGHNT and YYREEE (reference sequence). The CDR3 has 18 residues. Written as DNA, the CDR3 is TGTGCCAGCAGCCCCGGACCTGGGACTAGCGGGGGGCATGATGAGCAGTTCTTC. Its protein product is CASSPGPGTSGGHDEQFF.

The CDR3 DNA reads TGTGCCAGCAGCTTGGGCGGGGGGCTCACAGATACGCAGTATTTT. Protein product: CASSLGGGLTDTQYF. The chain is built from TRBV5-5 and TRBJ2-3, with 8 bases lining up with TRBD2. Germline CDR1 and CDR2: SGHKS and YYEKEE (reference sequence). This CDR3 has 15 amino acids. V shed 0 bases, J shed 2 bases, and the junction held 2 bases outside the gene matches.

This clone has more than one count but fewer than ten. The V and J genes are TRBV11-3 and TRBJ1-2; TRBD1 matches at 9 bases. CDR1 and CDR2 (germline): SGHNT, YENEEA. V lost 5 bases, J lost 6 bases, and 4 bases stayed unmatched. CDR3 size: 13 residues. DNA for the CDR3: TGTGCCAGCAGCATCGGGACAGGGAATGGCTACACCTTC. This codes for CASSIGTGNGYTF.

V gene TRBV5-1 combines with J gene TRBJ2-2; D is possibly TRBD1 or TRBD2 (5 bases each). Trimming left V 2 bases short and J 4 bases short, with 15 bases between. From germline, CDR1 is SGHRS and CDR2 YFSETQ. CDR3 length: 16 amino acids. CDR3 in amino acids: CASSFEGQVGTGELFF. CDR3 DNA sequence: TGCGCCAGCAGCTTCGAGGGGCAGGTTGGCACCGGGGAGCTGTTTTTT.

This clone appeared once. This chain links TRBV6-4 with TRBJ2-1, with TRBD2 matching 10 bases. The V gene end was trimmed by 0 bases and the J gene end by 7 bases; junction bases not matched to a gene: 3. From germline, CDR1 is MRHNA and CDR2 SNTAGT. This CDR3 comprises 15 residues. DNA of the CDR3: TGTGCCAGCAGTGACTCACCAGCGGGGGGGAATGAGCAGTTCTTC. Translating it yields CASSDSPAGGNEQFF.

The chain uses TRBV5-4 and TRBJ2-7; perhaps TRBD1 as D (6 bases). Germline CDR1 and CDR2: SGHNT and YYREEE (reference sequence). The CDR3 extends over 15 amino acids. Trimming removed 4 bases at V and 4 bases at J, with 18 bases between. CDR3 nucleotide sequence: TGTGCCAGCAGCCTGGGGGCGAGGGGCGGTTACGAGCAGTACTTC. Protein: CASSLGARGGYEQYF.

The chain carries TRBV5-5 and TRBJ1-5; TRBD1 matches 11 bases. The V gene end was trimmed by 2 bases and the J gene end by 6 bases; junction bases not matched to a gene: 4. The germline CDR1 and CDR2 sequences are SGHKS and YYEKEE (reference sequence). This CDR3 is 15 amino acids long. The CDR3 nucleotides read TGTGCCAGCAGCTTCATAGGACAGGGGGCTCAGCCCCAGCATTTT. It translates to CASSFIGQGAQPQHF.

The V gene is TRBV27, the J gene TRBJ1-6; perhaps TRBD1 as D (5 bases). Germline V gene sequence: CDR1 MNHEY, CDR2 SMNVEV (reference sequence). This CDR3 has 14 residues. V gave up 2 bases and J gave up 8 bases, with 10 bases separating them. CDR3 nucleotides: TGTGCCAGCAGTTTAACCGGGGCGGATTCACCCCTCCACTTT. Amino acids: CASSLTGADSPLHF.

This clone has just one count. The V call is TRBV2, the J call TRBJ1-5; perhaps TRBD1 as D (5 bases). CDR3 length: 13 amino acids. Germline CDR1 is SNHLY and CDR2 is FYNNEI. V lost 6 bases to trimming and J lost 4 bases, with 10 bases between them. The CDR3 sequence is CASRRGGNQPQHF. Written as DNA, the CDR3 is TGTGCCAGCAGGAGGGGTGGAAATCAGCCCCAGCATTTT.

The genes are TRBV2 and TRBJ1-3; D is perhaps TRBD1 (6 bases). Germline V gene sequence: CDR1 SNHLY, CDR2 FYNNEI. Trimming cost V 6 bases and J 4 bases, with 16 bases left between them. The CDR3 contains 15 residues. In nucleotides, the CDR3 is TGTGCCAGCAGGACCGTGCTGGGGGCCGGAAACACCATATATTTT. The encoded protein is CASRTVLGAGNTIYF. Full variable domain (remainder filled in from reference TRBV2 and TRBJ1-3): EPEVTQTPSHQVTQMGQEVILRCVPISNHLYFYWYRQILGQKVEFLVSFYNNEISEKSEIFDDQFSVERPDGSNFTLKIRSTKLEDSAMYFCASRTVLGAGNTIYFGEGSWLTVV.

The chain couples TRBV30 to TRBJ2-3; 9 positions agree with TRBD1. Germline V gene data show CDR1 as GTSNPN and CDR2 as SVGIG (reference sequence). V was pared by 5 bases and J by 3 bases, with 9 bases of the junction left unmatched. There are 15 residues in the CDR3. CDR3 amino acids: CAWAVQGARTDTQYF. The CDR3, as DNA: TGTGCCTGGGCAGTACAGGGGGCAAGGACAGATACGCAGTATTTT.

V and J are TRBV7-2 and TRBJ2-2, with 11 bases matching TRBD2. The CDR3 has 13 residues. V gave up 5 bases and J gave up 13 bases; unmatched junction bases: 6. Germline V lookup: CDR1 SGHTA, CDR2 FQGNSA. As DNA, the CDR3 is TGTGCCAGCAGCCCCAGACTAGCGGGGAGGCTGTTTTTT. Translation gives CASSPRLAGRLFF.

The CDR3 is CASSLIGALSGNTIYF. CDR3 sequence (DNA): TGTGCCAGCAGCCTCATAGGGGCTCTCTCTGGAAACACCATATATTTT. The gene calls are TRBV9 and TRBJ1-3; a possible D gene is TRBD1 (5 bases). The CDR3 has 16 amino acids. From germline, CDR1 is SGDLS and CDR2 YYNGEE. The V end was cut by 4 bases, the J end by 0 bases, with 14 bases between. Supplemented by reference TRBV9 and TRBJ1-3, the full variable domain reads DSGVTQTPKHLITATGQRVTLRCSPRSGDLSVYWYQQSLDQGLQFLIQYYNGEERAKGNILERFSAQQFPDLHSELNLSSLELGDSALYFCASSLIGALSGNTIYFGEGSWLTVV.

This chain connects TRBV5-1 to TRBJ2-1, with D perhaps TRBD2 (6 bases). Germline lookup yields CDR1 SGHRS and CDR2 YFSETQ. CDR3 length equals 17 residues. Trimming removed 3 bases from V and 1 base from J, with 17 bases in between. The CDR3 sequence: CASSSRGGAGSYNEQFF. The CDR3 coding sequence is TGCGCCAGCAGCTCTAGGGGCGGGGCAGGGTCCTACAATGAGCAGTTCTTC. Variable domain in full (rest from reference TRBV5-1 and TRBJ2-1): KAGVTQTPRYLIKTRGQQVTLSCSPISGHRSVSWYQQTPGQGLQFLFEYFSETQRNKGNFPGRFSGRQFSNSRSEMNVSTLELGDSALYLCASSSRGGAGSYNEQFFGPGTRLTVL.

This chain links TRBV14 with TRBJ1-6, with D perhaps matching TRBD1 (5 bases). Germline CDR1 reads SGHDN; CDR2 reads FVKESK. The CDR3 is 16 residues long. V lost 1 base and J 5 bases, leaving 12 bases between the germline ends. The CDR3: CASSQASGLHNSPLHF. CDR3 DNA: TGTGCCAGCAGCCAAGCATCAGGGCTCCATAATTCACCCCTCCACTTT.

With regard to this clone: With only one base between it and a far larger clone, this is likely a read error. The same CDR3 can be traced to other DNA sequences in this sample. V and J are TRBV9 and TRBJ2-3; D is unclear. Trimming cost V 4 bases and J 0 bases, with 3 bases left between them. CDR1 is SGDLS and CDR2 is YYNGEE in the germline V gene. CDR3 length: 12 amino acids. DNA of the CDR3: TGTGCCAGCAGCCCTAGCACAGATACGCAGTATTTT. Protein sequence: CASSPSTDTQYF.

This clone was counted a few times. The chain recombines TRBV6-5 with TRBJ2-3, with D unresolved. The CDR3 runs 15 residues. Trimming pared 6 bases from V and 1 base from J, leaving 14 bases between. Germline loops: CDR1 MNHEY, CDR2 SVGAGI. CDR3 nucleotide sequence: TGTGCCAGCAGAAAACAAGGATATGGCACAGATACGCAGTATTTT. It is translated as CASRKQGYGTDTQYF.

This CDR3 is CASSPHGGGLVVYEQFF. CDR3 coding DNA: TGTGCCAGCAGCCCTCATGGGGGAGGACTAGTAGTGTATGAGCAGTTCTTC. The J gene is TRBJ2-1, the V gene TRBV7-9; 7 bases match TRBD2. Germline CDR1 and CDR2: SEHNR and FQNEAQ (reference sequence). Trimming took 5 bases from V and 8 from J; bases not matched to a gene: 18. The CDR3 contains 17 residues.